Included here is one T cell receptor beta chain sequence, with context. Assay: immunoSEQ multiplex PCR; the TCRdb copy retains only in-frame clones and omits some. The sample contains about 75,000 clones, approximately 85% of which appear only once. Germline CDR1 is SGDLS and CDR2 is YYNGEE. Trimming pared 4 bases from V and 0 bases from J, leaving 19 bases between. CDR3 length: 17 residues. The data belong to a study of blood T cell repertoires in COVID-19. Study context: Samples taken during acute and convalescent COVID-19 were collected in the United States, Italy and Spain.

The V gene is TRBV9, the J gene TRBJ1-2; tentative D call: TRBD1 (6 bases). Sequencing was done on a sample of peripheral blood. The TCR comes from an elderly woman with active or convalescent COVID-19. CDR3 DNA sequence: TGTGCCAGCAGCTCCCAAACCCAGGGGAGAGCTAACTATGGCTACACCTTC. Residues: CASSSQTQGRANYGYTF.